This entry is about one T cell receptor (beta chain). These data originate in a study of blood T cell repertoires in COVID-19. Study-level background: T cells, B-cell-depleted T cells, or PBMCs supplied cDNA or gDNA.

The CDR3 loop spans 14 amino acids. CDR1 and CDR2 from the germline V gene are LNHDA and SQIVND (reference sequence). Trimming left V 9 bases short and J 0 bases short, with 14 bases between. Data came from immunoSEQ multiplex PCR; TCRdb stores just in-frame clones and leaves some out. The repertoire holds around 67,000 clones, with around 83% as singletons. Sequencing was performed on peripheral blood. This clonotype was sampled from a man aged 45-65 years with active COVID-19. The J gene is TRBJ1-2, the V gene TRBV19; D is unclear. The CDR3 DNA reads as TGTGCCAGCAGAGAGCGCTACTCTAACTATGGCTACACCTTC. Translation gives CASRERYSNYGYTF.